This T cell receptor (beta chain) was sequenced for a study of shared clonotypes between healthy human individuals. Notes on the study in general: Apart from blood, nothing was sampled; tissue repertoires likely differ.

The protocol was immunoSEQ multiplex PCR, while the TCRdb copy is restricted to in-frame clones and leaves out a portion. The profile shows about 2 million clones, 85% to 95% of them singletons. Concerning this clone: Its antigen is as yet unknown.

CDR3 length: 13 amino acids. V was pared by 4 bases and J by 9 bases, with 5 bases of the junction left unmatched. The germline V gene encodes CDR1 SGHVS and CDR2 FQNEAQ. J is TRBJ2-2 and V is TRBV7-8, with 7 nucleotides matching TRBD1. The sequencing sample was made of naive CD4+ T cells sorted from blood. The sample's subset: CD45RA+ positively selected. The source of this sequence is a young man in good health. The CDR3 sequence: CASSSTGTRELFF. The CDR3 region has the DNA TGTGCCAGCAGCTCGACAGGGACCAGGGAGCTGTTTTTT.